This is a list of T cell receptor beta chains from one sample in a study of blood T cell repertoires in COVID-19. Sequencing was performed with immunoSEQ multiplex PCR; in TCRdb, only in-frame clones are kept and a portion is missing. The sample shows approximately 26,000 clones, 82% of them seen only once. Sequencing used peripheral blood. Receptors were obtained from a man older than 75 with active or convalescent COVID-19. The conserved cysteine and the conserved F or W are not part of the CDR3 here. D genes are given only for firm matches. Clone size, where shown, is once, few, many, or a class for clones that have expanded.

TRBV10-2	.	TRBJ1-1	TRBD1	ASRDRVPEAF
TRBV18	.	TRBJ1-2	TRBD1	ASGPGTVPNYGYT
TRBV2	.	TRBJ1-1	TRBD1	ASSEEIQGASTEAF
TRBV7-8	.	TRBJ2-7	.	ASSFNQGIYEQY
TRBV5-4	few	TRBJ2-6	.	ASSLLDREGNVLT
TRBV5-1	.	TRBJ2-7	.	ASSTGHTSYEQY
TRBV5-5	.	TRBJ2-1	TRBD1	ASSLRDRQHNEQF
TRBV19	medium-sized	TRBJ2-7	TRBD2	ASSMDSGSSYEQY
TRBV28	.	TRBJ2-5	TRBD1	ASSSNRGQKETQY
TRBV29-1	few	TRBJ2-3	TRBD2	SVAGTSSTDTQY
TRBV7-2	once	TRBJ1-5	.	ASSLNRDQPQH
TRBV10-1	once	TRBJ2-3	TRBD1	ASSAGQTDTQY
TRBV9	.	TRBJ2-5	TRBD1	ASSRGQTIYLQETQY
TRBV5-1	.	TRBJ1-6	.	ASSDGGSGYSPLH
TRBV28	few	TRBJ1-2	.	ASSFGQGLLSGYT
TRBV5-1	.	TRBJ2-5	TRBD1	ASSGQGETQY
TRBV10-3	few	TRBJ2-7	TRBD1	AISRTGGSYEQY
TRBV28	.	TRBJ2-1	.	ASKGGGERHEQF
TRBV18	once	TRBJ2-3	TRBD2	ASSLLSGGAPRTQY
TRBV19	.	TRBJ2-7	.	ARYRSPYEQY
TRBV29-1	.	TRBJ2-3	TRBD2	SVASLGGTDTQY
TRBV10-2	.	TRBJ1-5	TRBD1	ASRGQGSNQPQH
TRBV21-1	.	TRBJ2-3	.	ASSKEGEWARDTQY
TRBV27	.	TRBJ1-2	TRBD1	ASSFGTGRVGYT
TRBV2	.	TRBJ2-1	TRBD1	ASSRQGAINEQF
TRBV10-3	once	TRBJ2-7	.	AISESQDQY
TRBV15	once	TRBJ2-1	.	ATSRDRLNYNEQF
TRBV11-2	.	TRBJ1-4	.	ASRRPGMGEKLF
TRBV6-2/TRBV6-3	.	TRBJ1-2	.	ASSYSQGGYT
TRBV24-1	.	TRBJ2-1	TRBD1	ATSDRVVNEQF
TRBV5-1	.	TRBJ2-2	TRBD1	ASSFYTGTDTGELF
TRBV7-9	.	TRBJ2-3	TRBD1	ASSWDRETDTQY
TRBV5-5	once	TRBJ2-7	.	ASSLEMSAAYEQY
TRBV27	.	TRBJ2-3	TRBD1	ASSLNGQGMGTQY
TRBV5-1	.	TRBJ2-5	.	ASKSGVETQY
TRBV11-1	.	TRBJ1-2	.	ASSSGLDYGYT
TRBV3-1/TRBV3-2	.	TRBJ2-1	TRBD2	ASSPSYSSGRLQNEQF
TRBV5-1	.	TRBJ2-3	TRBD1	ASSLRLTGLLSTDTQY
TRBV5-1	.	TRBJ2-7	.	ASSLDRGTGGQY
TRBV9	.	TRBJ2-3	TRBD2	ASSPSAGTSTDTQY
TRBV7-9	.	TRBJ1-4	.	ASSLGGDNEKLF
TRBV18	few	TRBJ2-7	TRBD1	ASSPNGQGTYEQY
TRBV28	.	TRBJ1-4	.	ASSLPQIGEKLF
TRBV2	medium-sized	TRBJ2-5	.	ASSVQKGLGETQY
TRBV10-3	.	TRBJ2-3	TRBD2	AIRDRDGRSRLGVTDTQY
TRBV18	.	TRBJ1-2	.	ASSPTSSRDGYT
TRBV2	.	TRBJ2-1	TRBD2	ASSEDRGGAVEQF
TRBV4-2	.	TRBJ2-3	.	ASSQVLPADLDTQY
TRBV6-1	.	TRBJ1-2	TRBD1	ASSEGQGDGYT